The clone carrying this TCR beta chain was counted a single time. Original analysis: How many nucleated cells were present was estimated from reference gene primer amplification. The method was immunoSEQ multiplex PCR; TCRdb's version includes in-frame clones alone and lacks a portion of them. V and J calls and clone size are given by that table; D and trimming were obtained from the DNA. The data contain more than 95,000 clones, about nine tenths of them singletons. The sample belongs to a study of blood T cell repertoires in COVID-19. Whole-study context: Acute and convalescent COVID-19 specimens originated in the United States, Italy and Spain. The cDNA or gDNA used as material had been derived from T cells, B-cell-depleted T cells, or PBMCs.

Germline CDR1 reads SGHRS; CDR2 reads YFSETQ. This CDR3 is built from 17 residues. The V gene end was trimmed by 4 bases and the J gene end by 8 bases; junction bases not matched to a gene: 16. The chain is built from TRBV5-1 and TRBJ2-1; 9 positions match TRBD1. The sample was peripheral blood. The clonotype was recovered from a man aged 60 to 69 with acute or convalescent COVID-19. Here the CDR3 DNA reads TGCGCCAGCAGCCGATCAATGGGGGACAGGGCCAGGTATGAGCAGTTCTTC. This gives the protein CASSRSMGDRARYEQFF.